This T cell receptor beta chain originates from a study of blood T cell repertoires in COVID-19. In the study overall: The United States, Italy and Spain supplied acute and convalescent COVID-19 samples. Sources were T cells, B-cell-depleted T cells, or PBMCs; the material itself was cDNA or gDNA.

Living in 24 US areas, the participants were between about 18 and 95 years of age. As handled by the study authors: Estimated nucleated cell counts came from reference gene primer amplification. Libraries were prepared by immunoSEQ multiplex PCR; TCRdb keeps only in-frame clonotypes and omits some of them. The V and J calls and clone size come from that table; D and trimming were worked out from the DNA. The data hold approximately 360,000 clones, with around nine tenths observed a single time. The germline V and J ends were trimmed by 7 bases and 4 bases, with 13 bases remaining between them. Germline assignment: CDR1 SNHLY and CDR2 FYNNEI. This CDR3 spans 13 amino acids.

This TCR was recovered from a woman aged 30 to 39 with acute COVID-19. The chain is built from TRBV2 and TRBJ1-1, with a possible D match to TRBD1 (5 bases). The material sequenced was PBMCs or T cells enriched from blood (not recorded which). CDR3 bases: TGTGCCAGCAATCCGGATAGGGGCACTGAAGCTTTCTTT. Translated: CASNPDRGTEAFF.